Listed below are T cell receptor beta chains from one sample, sequenced in a study of cytomegalovirus exposure and HLA in healthy donors. Measured with immunoSEQ multiplex PCR; TCRdb has only the in-frame clones, and not every one. The sample lists 180,000 or so clones, 76% seen once, with roughly 0.76% in the top ten. Sequencing was done on a sample of PBMCs. The receptor set was obtained from a female donor in good health and CMV-seronegative. Both conserved end residues are part of each CDR3. Fields, in order: J gene, clone size, V gene, D gene, CDR3 protein, CDR3 DNA. The D gene is left open where the match is weak. Part of the rows lack a size; the others show once, few, many or a class for expanded clones.

TRBJ1-1	-	TRBV14	TRBD1	CASSGTGGEAFF	TGTGCCAGCAGTGGGACAGGGGGTGAAGCTTTCTTT
TRBJ2-7	-	TRBV5-1	TRBD1	CASSPDRGYEQYF	TGCGCCAGCAGCCCCGACAGGGGTTACGAGCAGTACTTC
TRBJ1-1	-	TRBV5-4	-	CASDIQGMNTEAFF	TGTGCCAGCGATATCCAGGGTATGAACACTGAAGCTTTCTTT
TRBJ2-7	-	TRBV6-5	TRBD1	CASSSAHRQGSYEQYF	TGTGCCAGCAGTTCTGCCCACCGACAGGGATCCTACGAGCAGTACTTC
TRBJ2-3	-	TRBV9	TRBD2	CASSAGLAQTDTQYF	TGTGCCAGCAGCGCGGGACTAGCACAGACAGATACGCAGTATTTT
TRBJ2-1	-	TRBV9	TRBD2	CASSRSGGSYNEQFF	TGTGCCAGCAGCCGAAGCGGGGGCTCCTACAATGAGCAGTTCTTC
TRBJ2-5	-	TRBV7-2	-	CASGAYQETQYF	TGTGCCAGCGGGGCGTACCAAGAGACCCAGTACTTC
TRBJ2-1	-	TRBV9	-	CASSVGDSNHEQFF	TGTGCCAGCAGCGTCGGAGACAGTAACCATGAGCAGTTCTTC
TRBJ2-7	-	TRBV28	-	CASSQNRDYEQYF	TGTGCCAGCAGCCAAAACAGGGATTACGAGCAGTACTTC
TRBJ2-7	-	TRBV5-1	-	CASSPPFRGSYEQYF	TGCGCCAGCAGCCCCCCATTCAGGGGTTCCTACGAGCAGTACTTC
TRBJ1-2	-	TRBV5-4	-	CASSPVSGYGYTF	TGTGCCAGCAGCCCCGTCTCGGGCTATGGCTACACCTTC
TRBJ2-7	few	TRBV20-1	-	CSATNYEQYF	TGCAGTGCTACCAACTACGAGCAGTACTTC
TRBJ2-7	few	TRBV25-1	TRBD1	CASSEPPGQIKSYEQYF	TGTGCCAGCAGTGAGCCCCCGGGACAGATTAAATCCTACGAGCAGTACTTC
TRBJ2-5	once	TRBV7-2	TRBD2	CASSSPSGNMQETQYF	TGTGCCAGCAGCTCCCCTAGCGGGAACATGCAAGAGACCCAGTACTTC
TRBJ2-7	-	TRBV5-6	-	CASSLALNLRRGPYEQYF	TGTGCCAGCAGCTTGGCTTTGAATCTCAGGCGGGGACCCTACGAGCAGTACTTC
TRBJ2-1	few	TRBV21-1	-	CASSKRKGDSHEQFF	TGTGCCAGCAGCAAACGGAAGGGGGATAGCCATGAGCAGTTCTTC
TRBJ2-5	-	TRBV7-2	TRBD1	CASSSRGQGGRETQYF	TGTGCCAGCAGCTCGAGGGGACAGGGGGGTCGAGAGACCCAGTACTTC
TRBJ1-5	once	TRBV29-1	-	CSVGGEGTNSNQPQHF	TGCAGCGTTGGCGGGGAAGGGACTAATAGCAATCAGCCCCAGCATTTT
TRBJ1-4	-	TRBV2	-	CASSEAGVKGEKLFF	TGTGCCAGCAGTGAAGCAGGGGTAAAAGGTGAAAAACTGTTTTTT
TRBJ2-7	-	TRBV5-5	-	CASSGVEQYF	TGTGCCAGCAGTGGAGTGGAGCAGTACTTC
TRBJ2-1	-	TRBV2	TRBD2	CASTSNSGSYNEQFF	TGTGCCAGCACGTCGAATAGCGGGAGCTACAATGAGCAGTTCTTC
TRBJ2-2	-	TRBV5-6	-	CASSLGQLTNTGELFF	TGTGCCAGCAGCTTGGGACAGCTTACGAACACCGGGGAGCTGTTTTTT
TRBJ2-3	few	TRBV7-2	-	CASARGRGLSTDTQYF	TGTGCCAGCGCCAGGGGGCGGGGGCTTAGCACAGATACGCAGTATTTT
TRBJ1-2	-	TRBV7-9	-	CTSSSQSGSLSNYGYTF	TGTACCAGCAGCTCCCAGTCAGGCTCACTTTCTAACTATGGCTACACCTTC
TRBJ1-3	-	TRBV14	-	CASSHPTASGNTIYF	TGTGCCAGCAGCCACCCGACAGCGTCTGGAAACACCATATATTTT
TRBJ1-1	once	TRBV19	-	CASIKRGSVNTEAFF	TGTGCCAGTATTAAGCGGGGTTCTGTGAACACTGAAGCTTTCTTT
TRBJ2-7	-	TRBV28	TRBD2	CASGGTSGSREQYF	TGTGCCAGTGGGGGGACTAGCGGTTCGCGCGAGCAGTACTTC
TRBJ2-3	once	TRBV10-3	-	CAISGGLDTQYF	TGTGCCATCAGTGGCGGACTAGATACGCAGTATTTT
TRBJ1-4	few	TRBV5-5	-	CASSLQMENEKLFF	TGTGCCAGCAGTTTACAGATGGAAAATGAAAAACTGTTTTTT
TRBJ2-2	-	TRBV9	-	CASSVQMWGGGTGELFF	TGTGCCAGCAGCGTCCAAATGTGGGGGGGCGGCACCGGGGAGCTGTTTTTT
TRBJ2-1	-	TRBV12-5	TRBD2	CASALLAGPNEQFF	TGTGCTAGTGCCTTACTAGCGGGGCCGAATGAGCAGTTCTTC
TRBJ1-1	-	TRBV28	-	CASRSHRDSLTEAFF	TGTGCCAGCAGATCTCACCGGGACTCCCTCACTGAAGCTTTCTTT
TRBJ1-3	-	TRBV7-2	-	CASSPSPVSGNTIYF	TGTGCCAGCAGCCCCTCCCCGGTCTCTGGAAACACCATATATTTT
TRBJ1-6	-	TRBV4-1	TRBD1	CASSQVPIGTGHSNNSPLHF	TGCGCCAGCAGCCAAGTTCCCATCGGGACAGGGCATTCGAATAATTCACCCCTCCACTTT
TRBJ2-3	-	TRBV29-1	-	CSVDPGTDTQYF	TGCAGCGTTGACCCCGGGACAGATACGCAGTATTTT
TRBJ2-3	-	TRBV7-2	-	CASSVLYFTDTQYF	TGTGCCAGCAGCGTACTCTATTTCACAGATACGCAGTATTTT
TRBJ2-5	-	TRBV7-8	TRBD1	CASSLVRGRETQYF	TGTGCCAGCAGCTTAGTCAGGGGGCGGGAGACCCAGTACTTC
TRBJ2-3	few	TRBV5-1	TRBD2	CASVAGGGTDTQYF	TGCGCCAGCGTAGCGGGGGGGGGCACAGATACGCAGTATTTT
TRBJ2-5	few	TRBV2	TRBD2	CASGPRGGKETQYF	TGTGCCAGCGGCCCGCGGGGGGGAAAAGAGACCCAGTACTTC
TRBJ2-3	-	TRBV18	-	CAVRGKVTDTQYF	TGTGCCGTACGAGGGAAAGTTACAGATACGCAGTATTTT
TRBJ2-7	few	TRBV7-8	TRBD1	CASSPTGNEQYF	TGTGCCAGCAGCCCGACAGGGAACGAGCAGTACTTC
TRBJ2-7	-	TRBV28	TRBD2	CASSLTGLAGTLGGSYEQYF	TGTGCCAGCAGTCTGACTGGACTAGCGGGAACCCTAGGAGGATCCTACGAGCAGTACTTC
TRBJ1-5	-	TRBV27	-	CASRRTEGNQPQHF	TGTGCCAGCAGGCGGACAGAGGGCAATCAGCCCCAGCATTTT
TRBJ1-2	-	TRBV11-2	-	CASSSFRARGANYGYTF	TGTGCCAGCAGCTCATTTCGGGCCCGGGGAGCTAACTATGGCTACACCTTC
TRBJ2-1	few	TRBV5-4	-	CASSLVVAGDEQFF	TGTGCCAGCAGCTTGGTAGTGGCAGGGGACGAGCAGTTCTTC
TRBJ2-7	-	TRBV6-5	TRBD1	CASSYSAGGRYEQYF	TGTGCCAGCAGTTACTCGGCAGGGGGCCGGTACGAGCAGTACTTC
TRBJ2-5	-	TRBV11-3	-	CASSLVEQETQYF	TGTGCCAGCAGCTTAGTAGAACAAGAGACCCAGTACTTC
TRBJ2-3	few	TRBV7-2	TRBD2	CASSLGTSGGFSQYTQYF	TGTGCCAGCAGCTTAGGGACTAGCGGGGGGTTCTCACAATATACGCAGTATTTT
TRBJ1-2	-	TRBV30	TRBD1	CAWRPPLGTGARNGYTF	TGTGCCTGGAGGCCCCCACTCGGGACAGGGGCCAGGAATGGCTACACCTTC
TRBJ2-1	few	TRBV7-3	TRBD1	CASSPRQGADGEQFF	TGTGCCAGCAGCCCCCGACAGGGGGCTGACGGTGAGCAGTTCTTC
TRBJ2-1	-	TRBV6-6	TRBD2	CASSRRAGRDNEQFF	TGTGCCAGCAGTCGGAGAGCGGGACGAGACAATGAGCAGTTCTTC